This TCR beta chain comes out of a study of beta chain features in type 1 diabetes. Findings of the study overall: A possible short-template PCR bias applies equally to patients and controls. Comparison showed that naive, central memory and Treg TCRB repertoires appeared more similar among patients than among healthy donors. Patients with type 1 diabetes showed fewer VDJ junction insertions and more deletions. TCRB CDR3s from Type 1 diabetes patients were moderately but significantly shorter in all four CD4+ subsets.

Unmatched junction bases numbered 6, after V lost 1 base and J lost 3 bases. The CDR3 totals 16 residues. Germline values: CDR1 LNHNV, CDR2 YYDKDF (reference sequence). This clone was observed a handful of times. Its antigen remains unidentified. The entirety of the isolated RNA underwent reverse transcription, so expressed TCRB transcripts were sequenced. About 3.57 million reads were obtained on average from naive, central memory and regulatory T cell samples. Assay: immunoSEQ multiplex PCR; the TCRdb copy retains only in-frame clones and omits some. This sample has roughly 300,000 clones, with roughly 9% found just once.

The V call is TRBV15, the J call TRBJ2-5; 9 nucleotides match TRBD1. The sequence was obtained from a man aged 25-45 years with type 1 diabetes. The sample consisted of central memory CD4+ T cells from blood. The CDR3 DNA is TGTGCCACCAGCAGAGCACTGGGACAGGGAGAAGAGACCCAGTACTTC. Translating it yields CATSRALGQGEETQYF.